The 15 T cell receptor beta chains listed next were all sequenced from one sample in a study of T cell responses to AZD1222 COVID-19 vaccine (dated by TCRdb to 2020 to 2023). The library was produced with the immunoSEQ multiplex PCR assay. TCRdb stores this immuneACCESS table with in-frame sequences only. Part of the clones is absent; in the studies checked, under half of the shortfall reflects unresolved V genes, and no reason is known for the rest. This sample lists roughly 150,000 clones; about 88% were detected once. Together, the top ten hold 4.7% of the sample. The time point label corresponds to: baseline before first vaccination. This material consisted of peripheral blood, taken on day 0 of AZD1222 vaccination. The receptors were sampled from an adult in good health.

This rearrangement joins TRBV7-9 to TRBJ1-5; a weak D match, TRBD1 (5 bases). Germline V gene sequence: CDR1 SEHNR, CDR2 FQNEAQ (reference sequence). The ends were cut back, 4 bases at V and 1 base at J, with 11 bases in the middle. The length of the CDR3 is 15 residues. CDR3 DNA: TGTGCCAGCAGCTCCGAGGACATCAGCAATCAGCCCCAGCATTTT. It is translated as CASSSEDISNQPQHF.

This rearrangement joins TRBV3-1 (or the pseudogene TRBV3-2) to TRBJ1-1; tentative D call: TRBD1 (5 bases). The CDR3 has 13 residues. Germline V CDR1 and CDR2: LGHDT, YNNKEL (reference sequence). Deletions cut 4 bases from V and 4 bases from J, with 10 bases between. The CDR3 nucleotides are TGTGCCAGCAGCCGCTCCGACAGCACTGAAGCTTTCTTT. Its protein is CASSRSDSTEAFF.

The genes are TRBV19 and TRBJ2-1; D not resolved. CDR3 length equals 13 residues. V gave up 7 bases and J gave up 3 bases, with 10 bases separating them. The germline gives CDR1 LNHDA, CDR2 SQIVND (reference sequence). For the CDR3, the DNA is TGTGCCAGTAAGCCGCGTGACTACAATGAGCAGTTCTTC. It codes for CASKPRDYNEQFF.

The CDR3 reads CASINFRVFPYEQYF. CDR3 bases: TGTGCCAGCATCAACTTTAGGGTGTTTCCCTACGAGCAGTACTTC. The genes are TRBV27 and TRBJ2-7, with D hard to call. V lost 7 bases, J lost 2 bases, and 18 bases lay in between. The CDR3 is made up of 15 amino acids. Per the germline V gene, CDR1 is MNHEY and CDR2 is SMNVEV (reference sequence).

CDR3 nucleotide sequence: TGTGCCAGTGCCCTAGGACCAAAGGGCTACACCTTC. This sequence encodes CASALGPKGYTF. The genes are TRBV19 and TRBJ1-2; unclear D gene. Trimming left V 8 bases short and J 8 bases short, with 15 bases between. Germline V lookup: CDR1 LNHDA, CDR2 SQIVND (reference sequence). The CDR3 extends over 12 amino acids.

The V and J genes are TRBV5-1 and TRBJ1-4; 8 bases line up with TRBD1. With 0 bases clipped from V and 5 bases from J, the junction kept 6 bases outside the gene matches. CDR1 and CDR2 (germline): SGHRS, YFSETQ. The CDR3 is made up of 16 amino acids. CDR3 DNA: TGCGCCAGCAGCTTGGCCCTGACAGGGGCCAATGAAAAACTGTTTTTT. Its protein product is CASSLALTGANEKLFF.

This clone showed up just a few times. The chain recombines TRBV5-1 with TRBJ1-1; D unresolved. CDR3 size: 17 residues. V was pared by 0 bases and J by 0 bases, with 15 bases between. Germline V CDR1 and CDR2: SGHRS, YFSETQ. CDR3 protein: CASSLGFFGPMNTEAFF. The CDR3 DNA reads TGCGCCAGCAGCTTGGGCTTCTTCGGGCCCATGAACACTGAAGCTTTCTTT.

This clone was seen at least ten times. The chain joins TRBV6-4 to TRBJ2-3, with TRBD2 matching 9 bases. The CDR3 is 15 residues long. Germline V gene sequence: CDR1 MRHNA, CDR2 SNTAGT. The J segment lost 6 bases and the V segment lost 2 bases, leaving 6 bases of the junction unmatched. The CDR3 protein is CASSDGSSGEDTQYF. Here the CDR3 DNA reads TGTGCCAGCAGTGACGGCTCTAGCGGGGAGGATACGCAGTATTTT.

V is TRBV6-5 and J is TRBJ2-2; no clear D gene. Germline loops: CDR1 MNHEY, CDR2 SVGAGI. There are 14 residues in the CDR3. Trimming took off 8 bases at V and 0 bases at J, with 10 bases between the two ends. CDR3 coding DNA: TGTGCCAGCCTAGTTTCCCCGAACACCGGGGAGCTGTTTTTT. Protein product: CASLVSPNTGELFF.

The chain links TRBV7-8 to TRBJ1-3; perhaps TRBD1 as D (5 bases). There are 17 residues in the CDR3. Germline CDR1 and CDR2: SGHVS and FQNEAQ. The V gene lost 5 bases and the J gene lost 0 bases, with 17 bases spanning the gap. The CDR3 DNA is TGTGCCAGCAGCGACCGCCGACAGTTGAGCTCTGGAAACACCATATATTTT. It yields the protein CASSDRRQLSSGNTIYF.

This chain joins TRBV3-1 (or the pseudogene TRBV3-2) and TRBJ1-2, with 9 bases identical to TRBD1. CDR3 length: 15 amino acids. Trimming cost V 5 bases and J 1 base; bases outside gene matches: 5. The germline V gene has CDR1 LGHDT and CDR2 YNNKEL (reference sequence). The CDR3, as DNA: TGTGCCAGCAGCTGGGGGACAGGGTTTAACTATGGCTACACCTTC. Amino acids: CASSWGTGFNYGYTF.

The chain's CDR3 is CASKGTSNEQFF. The CDR3, as DNA: TGTGCCAGCAAGGGGACGAGCAATGAGCAGTTCTTC. The chain has TRBV9 and TRBJ2-1, with D perhaps matching TRBD1 or TRBD2 (5 bases each). This CDR3 region has 12 residues. Trimming left V 6 bases short and J 6 bases short, with 10 bases between. Per the germline V gene, CDR1 is SGDLS and CDR2 is YYNGEE.

The rearrangement uses TRBV28 and TRBJ1-1; 9 bases are a match to TRBD1. V was pared by 5 bases and J by 3 bases, with 10 bases of the junction left unmatched. The germline V gene has CDR1 MDHEN and CDR2 SYDVKM. The CDR3 has 16 residues. The CDR3 DNA sequence: TGTGCCAGCAGTCAACCTCCGGGACAGGGAGACACTGAAGCTTTCTTT. Protein sequence: CASSQPPGQGDTEAFF.

The rearrangement links TRBV2 to TRBJ2-1; D unresolved. V gave up 2 bases and J gave up 5 bases, with 7 bases separating them. Germline V gene lookup returns CDR1 SNHLY and CDR2 FYNNEI. This CDR3 has 13 residues. The DNA for the CDR3 is TGTGCCAGCAGTGAACGCGGAGACAATGAGCAGTTCTTC. This translates into CASSERGDNEQFF.

The chain combines TRBV6-5 with TRBJ1-1; a weak D match, TRBD1 (5 bases). The CDR3 spans 12 residues. CDR1 is MNHEY, CDR2 SVGAGI, per germline. Trimming shortened V by 2 bases and J by 4 bases, and 5 bases separated the two germline ends. This chain's CDR3 is CASSYGGTEAFF. The CDR3 bases are TGTGCCAGCAGTTACGGGGGCACTGAAGCTTTCTTT.